The source of this TCR beta chain is a study of blood T cell repertoires in COVID-19. Those who participated ranged in age from 18 to 89 years and resided in about two dozen US areas. This CDR3 comprises 15 residues. Germline V gene data show CDR1 as SGHRS and CDR2 as YFSETQ. V dropped 0 bases and J dropped 5 bases, with 14 bases sitting between them. The data were produced by immunoSEQ multiplex PCR, yet TCRdb's version contains in-frame clones alone and is incomplete. The sample includes about 470,000 clones, 87% seen only once; the top ten take 0.7%. The source of this sequence is a woman younger than 35 who had recovered from COVID-19. The V call is TRBV5-1, the J call TRBJ1-1, with D perhaps matching TRBD1 (6 bases). Sequencing was done on a sample of PBMCs or T cells enriched from blood (not recorded which). The CDR3 sequence: CASSLVAGAVTEAFF. In DNA form, the CDR3 reads TGCGCCAGCAGCTTGGTGGCAGGGGCAGTGACTGAAGCTTTCTTT.